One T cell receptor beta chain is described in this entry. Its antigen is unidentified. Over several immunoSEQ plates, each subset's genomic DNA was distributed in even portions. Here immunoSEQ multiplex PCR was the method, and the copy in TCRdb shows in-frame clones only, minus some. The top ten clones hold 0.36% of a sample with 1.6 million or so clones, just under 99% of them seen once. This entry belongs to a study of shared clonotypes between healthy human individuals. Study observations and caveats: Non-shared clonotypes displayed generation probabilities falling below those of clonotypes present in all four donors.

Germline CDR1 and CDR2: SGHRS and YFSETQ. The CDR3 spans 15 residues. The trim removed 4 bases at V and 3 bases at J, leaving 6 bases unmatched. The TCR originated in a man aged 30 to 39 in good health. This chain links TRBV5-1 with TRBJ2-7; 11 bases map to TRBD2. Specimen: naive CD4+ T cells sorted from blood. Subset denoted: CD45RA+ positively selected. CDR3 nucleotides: TGCGCCAGCAGCACCGGGACTAGCGGAGACTACGAGCAGTACTTC. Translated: CASSTGTSGDYEQYF.